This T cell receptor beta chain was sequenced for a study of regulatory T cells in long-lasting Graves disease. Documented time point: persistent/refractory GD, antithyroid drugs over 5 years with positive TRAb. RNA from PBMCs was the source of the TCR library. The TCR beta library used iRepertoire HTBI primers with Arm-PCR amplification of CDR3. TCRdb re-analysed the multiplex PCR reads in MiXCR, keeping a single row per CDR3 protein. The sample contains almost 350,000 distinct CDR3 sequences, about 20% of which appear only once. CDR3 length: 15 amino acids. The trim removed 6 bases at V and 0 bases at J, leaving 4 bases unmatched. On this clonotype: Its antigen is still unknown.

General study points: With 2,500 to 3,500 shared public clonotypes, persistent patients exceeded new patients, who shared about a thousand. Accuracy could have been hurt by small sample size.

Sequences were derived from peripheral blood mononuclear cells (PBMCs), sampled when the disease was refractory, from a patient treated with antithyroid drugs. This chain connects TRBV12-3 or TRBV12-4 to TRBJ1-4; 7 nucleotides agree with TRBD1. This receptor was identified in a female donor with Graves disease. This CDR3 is CASRPGTATNEKLFF. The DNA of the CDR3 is TGTGCCAGCAGGCCCGGGACAGCAACTAATGAAAAACTGTTTTTT.